This is a list of T cell receptor beta chains from one sample in a study of blood T cell repertoires in COVID-19. TCRdb's copy holds only in-frame clones and misses some; the assay was immunoSEQ multiplex PCR. The sample yields 60,000 to 85,000 clones, around 75% seen once. The specimen sequenced was peripheral blood. The origin of the receptors is a man aged 65-85 years with acute or convalescent COVID-19. The conserved cysteine and the conserved F or W are not part of the CDR3 here.

J gene | V gene | CDR3 protein
TRBJ2-3 | TRBV4-3 | ASSQEGATSGTDTQY
TRBJ2-7 | TRBV4-1 | ASSLRGLEGFGDEQY
TRBJ1-3 | TRBV3-1/TRBV3-2 | ASSETGIVSGNTIY
TRBJ2-1 | TRBV11-2 | ASSLASGTSGLNEQF
TRBJ1-4 | TRBV6-6 | AGGDQGSTNEKLF
TRBJ2-5 | TRBV2 | ASSEADRVNAMY
TRBJ2-7 | TRBV6-5 | APPSEREGPGEQY
TRBJ2-3 | TRBV7-9 | ASSLGGGSADTQY
TRBJ2-7 | TRBV28 | ASSSATGSHEQY
TRBJ2-1 | TRBV19 | ASKRGGSLDNEQF
TRBJ2-2 | TRBV15 | ATSRGSGGSTGELF
TRBJ2-1 | TRBV18 | ASSPPSLGGSEQF
TRBJ2-7 | TRBV6-5 | ASSYSSLGAYEQY
TRBJ1-4 | TRBV7-8 | ASSGIAATNEKLF
TRBJ2-2 | TRBV9 | ASSVGAGNTGELF
TRBJ2-7 | TRBV7-2 | ASSLLAVSYEQY
TRBJ1-1 | TRBV3-1/TRBV3-2 | ASRDSGQMNTEAF
TRBJ2-1 | TRBV7-6 | ASSLNPGANNEQF
TRBJ2-2 | TRBV27 | ASSLSSNTGELF
TRBJ1-2 | TRBV7-2 | ASSLVQVPGYT
TRBJ2-5 | TRBV6-6 | ASTYRGDQETQY
TRBJ2-7 | TRBV18 | ASSPRAGGPHEQY